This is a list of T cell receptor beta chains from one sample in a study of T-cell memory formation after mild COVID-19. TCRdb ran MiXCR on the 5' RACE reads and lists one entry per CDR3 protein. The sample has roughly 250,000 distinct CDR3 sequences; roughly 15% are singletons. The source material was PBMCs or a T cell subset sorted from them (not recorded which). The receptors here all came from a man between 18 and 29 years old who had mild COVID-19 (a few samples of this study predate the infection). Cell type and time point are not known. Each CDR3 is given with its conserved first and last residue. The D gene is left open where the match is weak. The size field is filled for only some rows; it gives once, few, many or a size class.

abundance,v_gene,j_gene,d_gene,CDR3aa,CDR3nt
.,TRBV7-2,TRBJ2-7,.,CASSFGTHTYEQYF,TGTGCCAGCAGCTTCGGGACTCATACCTACGAGCAGTACTTC
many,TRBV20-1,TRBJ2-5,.,CSADQRQETQYF,TGCAGTGCTGACCAGCGGCAAGAGACCCAGTACTTC
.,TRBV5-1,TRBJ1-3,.,CASSLAGRGNTIYF,TGCGCCAGCAGCTTGGCGGGGCGAGGAAACACCATATATTTT
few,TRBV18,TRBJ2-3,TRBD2,CASSLTTQLAGGPDTQYF,TGTGCCAGCTCACTAACGACGCAACTAGCGGGGGGGCCAGATACGCAGTATTTT
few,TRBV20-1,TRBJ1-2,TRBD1,CSATPRTGEGYTF,TGCAGTGCTACTCCTCGGACAGGGGAAGGCTACACCTTC
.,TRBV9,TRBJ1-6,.,CASSVDGGRSSPLHF,TGTGCCAGCAGCGTAGATGGGGGGCGAAGTTCACCCCTCCACTTT
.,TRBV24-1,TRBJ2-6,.,CATSVSPGISGANVLTF,TGTGCCACCAGTGTCTCTCCGGGCATCTCTGGGGCCAACGTCCTGACTTTC
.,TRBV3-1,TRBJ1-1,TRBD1,CASRTFGDRGNTEAFF,TGTGCCAGCAGGACCTTCGGGGACAGGGGGAACACTGAAGCTTTCTTT
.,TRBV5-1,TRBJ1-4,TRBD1,CASSLYSGTGREKLFF,TGCGCCAGCAGTCTTTATTCCGGGACAGGGAGAGAAAAACTGTTTTTT
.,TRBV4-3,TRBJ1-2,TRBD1,CASSKYPTGGHGYTF,TGCGCCAGCAGCAAATACCCCACAGGGGGTCATGGCTACACCTTC
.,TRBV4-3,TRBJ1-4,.,CASSQNGQLYEKLFF,TGCGCCAGCAGCCAAAACGGACAGCTTTATGAAAAACTGTTTTTT
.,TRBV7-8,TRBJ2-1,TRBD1,CASSSWARDRPLNEQFF,TGTGCCAGCAGCTCGTGGGCCCGGGACAGGCCTCTCAATGAGCAGTTCTTC
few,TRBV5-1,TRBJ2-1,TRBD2,CASSLIGSGNNEQFF,TGCGCCAGCAGCTTGATAGGCAGCGGGAACAATGAGCAGTTCTTC
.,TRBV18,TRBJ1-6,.,CASSPPMGSGIGSPLHF,TGTGCCAGCTCACCGCCCATGGGGTCGGGTATTGGTTCACCCCTCCACTTT
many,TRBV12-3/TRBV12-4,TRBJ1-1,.,CASSQEGPNTEAFF,TGTGCCAGCAGCCAGGAGGGACCGAACACTGAAGCTTTCTTT
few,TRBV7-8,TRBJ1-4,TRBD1,CASSARTGGLSTNEKLFF,TGTGCCAGCAGCGCACGGACAGGGGGCTTGAGTACGAATGAAAAACTGTTTTTT
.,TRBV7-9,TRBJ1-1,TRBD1,CASREGQLNTEAFF,TGTGCCAGCAGGGAGGGACAGTTGAACACTGAAGCTTTCTTT
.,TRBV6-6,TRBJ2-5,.,CASRNVGETQYF,TGTGCCAGCAGAAACGTGGGGGAGACCCAGTACTTC
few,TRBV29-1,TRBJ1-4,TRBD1,CSVRTGSEKLFF,TGCAGCGTTCGGACAGGTTCCGAAAAACTGTTTTTT
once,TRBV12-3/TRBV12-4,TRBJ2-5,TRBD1,CASSFGTEETQYF,TGTGCCAGCAGTTTTGGGACAGAAGAGACCCAGTACTTC
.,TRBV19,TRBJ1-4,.,CASSIDPGAANEKLFF,TGTGCCAGTAGTATAGACCCTGGAGCCGCTAATGAAAAACTGTTTTTT
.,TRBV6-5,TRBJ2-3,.,CASSYSGGARTDTQYF,TGTGCCAGCAGTTACTCCGGCGGGGCTCGCACAGATACGCAGTATTTT
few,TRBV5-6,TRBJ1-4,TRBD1,CASRLTGTGTEKLFF,TGTGCCAGCAGGCTTACCGGGACAGGGACGGAAAAACTGTTTTTT
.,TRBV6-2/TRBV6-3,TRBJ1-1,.,CASSYPPDGLGEAFF,TGTGCCAGCAGTTACCCCCCAGACGGGCTGGGTGAAGCTTTCTTT
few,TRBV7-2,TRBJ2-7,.,CASSLVLGRAYEQYF,TGTGCCAGCAGCTTAGTTCTAGGACGAGCCTACGAGCAGTACTTC
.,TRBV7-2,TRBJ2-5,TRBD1,CASSRGTGWGQETQYF,TGTGCCAGCAGCCGAGGGACAGGGTGGGGTCAAGAGACCCAGTACTTC
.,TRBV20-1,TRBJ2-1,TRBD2,CSARYLAGGPHEQFF,TGCAGTGCTAGATACCTAGCGGGGGGGCCCCATGAGCAGTTCTTC
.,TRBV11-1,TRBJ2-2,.,CASSPSRAAKTGELFF,TGTGCCAGCAGCCCCTCCCGGGCAGCGAAAACCGGGGAGCTGTTTTTT
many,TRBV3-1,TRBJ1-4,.,CASSPGRTNEKLFF,TGTGCCAGCAGTCCAGGGAGAACTAATGAAAAACTGTTTTTT
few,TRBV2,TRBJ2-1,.,CASRSYNEQFF,TGTGCCAGTCGCTCCTACAATGAGCAGTTCTTC
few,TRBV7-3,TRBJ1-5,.,CASSYGRGQPQHF,TGTGCCAGCAGTTACGGGAGGGGTCAGCCCCAGCATTTT
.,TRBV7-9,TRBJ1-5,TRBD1,CASSKGTGRITYQPQHF,TGTGCCAGCAGCAAGGGGACAGGTCGTATTACGTATCAGCCCCAGCATTTT
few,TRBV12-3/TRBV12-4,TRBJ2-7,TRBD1,CASINTGGVKQYF,TGTGCCAGCATAAATACAGGGGGCGTAAAGCAGTACTTC
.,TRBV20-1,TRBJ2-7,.,CSASDYRLLEQYF,TGCAGTGCTAGTGATTACAGATTGTTAGAGCAGTACTTC
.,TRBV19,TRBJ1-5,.,CASSIDRGGRAWLYSNQPQHF,TGTGCCAGTAGTATAGATCGAGGAGGCCGCGCCTGGCTCTATAGCAATCAGCCCCAGCATTTT
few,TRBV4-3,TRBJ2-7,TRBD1,CARDRGFYEQYF,TGCGCCAGGGACAGGGGGTTCTACGAGCAGTACTTC
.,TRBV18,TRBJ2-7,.,CASSSVVNYEQYF,TGTGCCAGCTCAAGTGTAGTCAACTACGAGCAGTACTTC
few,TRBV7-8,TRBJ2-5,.,CASSLWWAAQYF,TGTGCCAGCAGCTTATGGTGGGCGGCCCAGTACTTC
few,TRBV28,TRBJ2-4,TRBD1,CASDTGTGAWKIQYF,TGTGCCAGCGATACCGGGACAGGGGCTTGGAAAATTCAGTACTTC
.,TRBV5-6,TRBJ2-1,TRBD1,CASSTRDRGYYNEQFF,TGTGCCAGCAGCACCCGGGACAGGGGCTACTACAATGAGCAGTTCTTC
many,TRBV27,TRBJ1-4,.,CASSPVWATNEKLFF,TGTGCCAGCAGCCCCGTTTGGGCAACTAATGAAAAACTGTTTTTT
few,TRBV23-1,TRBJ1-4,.,CASSREEPHNEKLFF,TGCGCCAGCAGTCGAGAGGAGCCGCATAATGAAAAACTGTTTTTT
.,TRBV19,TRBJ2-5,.,CASRNLYQETQYF,TGTGCCAGTAGAAATTTGTACCAAGAGACCCAGTACTTC
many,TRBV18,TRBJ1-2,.,CASSPGNGANYGYTF,TGTGCCAGCTCACCTGGTAACGGAGCTAACTATGGCTACACCTTC
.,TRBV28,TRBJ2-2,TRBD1,CASRPTGGGSGELFF,TGTGCCAGCAGACCCACAGGGGGAGGATCCGGGGAGCTGTTTTTT
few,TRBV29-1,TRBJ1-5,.,CSVENRDDQPQHF,TGCAGCGTTGAAAACAGGGATGACCAGCCCCAGCATTTT
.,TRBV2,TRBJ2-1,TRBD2,CASCRLAGVPYNEQFF,TGTGCCAGCTGTAGACTAGCGGGAGTTCCCTACAATGAGCAGTTCTTC
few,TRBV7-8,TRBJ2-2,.,CASSNLTGELFF,TGTGCCAGCAGCAATCTTACCGGGGAGCTGTTTTTT
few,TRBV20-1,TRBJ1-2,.,CSGSDGSRNYGYTF,TGCAGTGGCTCAGACGGAAGTAGAAACTATGGCTACACCTTC
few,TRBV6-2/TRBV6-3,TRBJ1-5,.,CASSYIRGSQPQHF,TGTGCCAGCAGTTATATAAGAGGATCCCAGCCCCAGCATTTT
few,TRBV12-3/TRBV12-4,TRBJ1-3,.,CASTQRRGRNTIYF,TGTGCCAGCACCCAACGTCGAGGGAGAAACACCATATATTTT
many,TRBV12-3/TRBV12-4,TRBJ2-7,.,CASSLAQRAEEQYF,TGTGCCAGCAGTTTAGCGCAAAGGGCGGAGGAGCAGTACTTC
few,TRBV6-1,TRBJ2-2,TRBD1,CASSAPQGWDTGELFF,TGTGCCAGCAGTGCCCCACAGGGGTGGGACACCGGGGAGCTGTTTTTT
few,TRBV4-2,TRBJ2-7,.,CASSQDSGDGEQYF,TGTGCCAGCAGCCAAGACTCAGGGGACGGCGAGCAGTACTTC
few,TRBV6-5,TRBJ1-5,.,CASSGGGRNQPQHF,TGTGCCAGCAGTGGCGGGGGACGCAATCAGCCCCAGCATTTT
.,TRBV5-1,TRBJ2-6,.,CASSTIPGANVLTF,TGCGCCAGCAGCACAATCCCTGGGGCCAACGTCCTGACTTTC
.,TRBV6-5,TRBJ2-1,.,CASSYPDDEQFF,TGTGCCAGCAGTTACCCCGACGATGAGCAGTTCTTC